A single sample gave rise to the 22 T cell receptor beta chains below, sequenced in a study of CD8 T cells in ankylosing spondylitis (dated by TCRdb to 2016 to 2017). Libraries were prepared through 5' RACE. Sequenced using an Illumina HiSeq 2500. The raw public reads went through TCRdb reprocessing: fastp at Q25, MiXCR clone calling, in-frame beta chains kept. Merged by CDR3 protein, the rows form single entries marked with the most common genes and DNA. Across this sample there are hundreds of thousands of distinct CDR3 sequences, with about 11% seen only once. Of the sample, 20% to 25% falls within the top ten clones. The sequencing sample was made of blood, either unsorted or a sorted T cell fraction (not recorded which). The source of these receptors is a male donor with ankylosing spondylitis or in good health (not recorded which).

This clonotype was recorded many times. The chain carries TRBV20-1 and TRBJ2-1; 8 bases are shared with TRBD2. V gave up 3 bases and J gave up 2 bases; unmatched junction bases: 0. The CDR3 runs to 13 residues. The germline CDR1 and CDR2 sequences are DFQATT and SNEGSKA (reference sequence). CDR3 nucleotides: TGCAGTGCTAGCGGGGGGGCCTACAATGAGCAGTTCTTC. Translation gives CSASGGAYNEQFF.

This chain's CDR3 is CSVFSGPPQETQYF. The CDR3, as DNA: TGCAGTGTTTTCTCCGGGCCCCCGCAAGAGACCCAGTACTTC. This rearrangement joins TRBV20-1 to TRBJ2-5; the D is unclear. This CDR3 is built from 14 residues. Germline CDR1 reads DFQATT; CDR2 reads SNEGSKA (reference sequence). V was cut by 7 bases and J by 2 bases, with 17 bases left in between.

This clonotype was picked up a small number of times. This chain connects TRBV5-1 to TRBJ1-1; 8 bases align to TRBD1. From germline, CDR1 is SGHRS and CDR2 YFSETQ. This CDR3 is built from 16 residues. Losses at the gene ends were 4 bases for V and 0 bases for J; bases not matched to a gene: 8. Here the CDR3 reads CASSRQGPLMNTEAFF. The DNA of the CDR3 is TGCGCCAGCAGCCGACAGGGGCCTCTTATGAACACTGAAGCTTTCTTT. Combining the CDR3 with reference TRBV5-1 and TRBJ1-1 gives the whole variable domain KAGVTQTPRYLIKTRGQQVTLSCSPISGHRSVSWYQQTPGQGLQFLFEYFSETQRNKGNFPGRFSGRQFSNSRSEMNVSTLELGDSALYLCASSRQGPLMNTEAFFGQGTRLTVV.

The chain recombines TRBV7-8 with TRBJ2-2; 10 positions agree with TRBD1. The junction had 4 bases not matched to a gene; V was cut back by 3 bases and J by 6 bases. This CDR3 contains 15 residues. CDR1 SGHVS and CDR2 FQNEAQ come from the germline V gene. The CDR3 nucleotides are TGTGCCAGCAGCTTCGACAGGGGGCGGGCCGGGGAGCTGTTTTTT. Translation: CASSFDRGRAGELFF.

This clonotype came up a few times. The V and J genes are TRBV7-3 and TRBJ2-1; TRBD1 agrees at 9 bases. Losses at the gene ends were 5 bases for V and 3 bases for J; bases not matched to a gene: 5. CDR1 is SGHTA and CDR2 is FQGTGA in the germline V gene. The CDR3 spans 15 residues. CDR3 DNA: TGTGCCAGCAGCCCAAAGGGACAGGGCTACAATGAGCAGTTCTTC. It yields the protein CASSPKGQGYNEQFF.

In nucleotides, the CDR3 is TGCGCCAGCAGTGGACAGGGGGCGGACGGGGAGACCCAGTACTTC. Its translation is CASSGQGADGETQYF. The V call is TRBV5-1, the J call TRBJ2-5; 11 bases fit TRBD1. Germline V gene data show CDR1 as SGHRS and CDR2 as YFSETQ. CDR3 length equals 15 residues. The V segment lost 5 bases and the J segment 5 bases; nucleotides outside the gene matches: 8.

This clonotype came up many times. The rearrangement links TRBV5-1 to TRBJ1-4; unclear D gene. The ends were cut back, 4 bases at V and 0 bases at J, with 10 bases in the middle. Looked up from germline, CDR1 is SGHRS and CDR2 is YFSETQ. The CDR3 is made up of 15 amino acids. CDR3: CASSRTATTNEKLFF. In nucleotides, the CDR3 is TGCGCCAGCAGCCGGACGGCTACAACTAATGAAAAACTGTTTTTT.

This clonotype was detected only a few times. CDR3 amino acids: CASSHGGTGRLEQYF. The CDR3 DNA is TGCGCCAGCAGCCACGGGGGGACAGGGCGTTTGGAGCAGTACTTC. The V gene is TRBV5-1, the J gene TRBJ2-7; 9 nucleotides align to TRBD1. This CDR3 is built from 15 residues. Germline lookup yields CDR1 SGHRS and CDR2 YFSETQ. With V trimmed by 4 bases and J by 7 bases, 12 bases remained unmatched.

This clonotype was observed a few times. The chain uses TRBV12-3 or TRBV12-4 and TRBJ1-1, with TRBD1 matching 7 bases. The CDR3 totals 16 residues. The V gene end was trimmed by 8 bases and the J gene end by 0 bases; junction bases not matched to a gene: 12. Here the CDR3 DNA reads TGTGCCAGCTGCTCTCTGACAGGGACTGTGAACACTGAAGCTTTCTTT. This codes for CASCSLTGTVNTEAFF.

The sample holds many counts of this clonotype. CDR3 coding DNA: TGTGCCAGCAGCCCGGCGACAGGGGAATATGGCTACACCTTC. Its protein product is CASSPATGEYGYTF. The chain has TRBV7-3 and TRBJ1-2; 8 positions match TRBD1. Germline-derived CDR1 and CDR2 are SGHTA and FQGTGA. The length of the CDR3 is 14 residues. V was clipped by 5 bases and J by 5 bases; unmatched bases: 7.

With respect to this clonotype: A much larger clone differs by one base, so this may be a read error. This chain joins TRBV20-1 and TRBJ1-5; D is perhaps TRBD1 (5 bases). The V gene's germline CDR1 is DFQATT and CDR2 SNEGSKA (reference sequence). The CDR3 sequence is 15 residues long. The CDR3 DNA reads TGCTGTGCTAGAGAAGGTGGGGGTGGCAATCAGCCCCAGCATTTT. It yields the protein CCAREGGGGNQPQHF.

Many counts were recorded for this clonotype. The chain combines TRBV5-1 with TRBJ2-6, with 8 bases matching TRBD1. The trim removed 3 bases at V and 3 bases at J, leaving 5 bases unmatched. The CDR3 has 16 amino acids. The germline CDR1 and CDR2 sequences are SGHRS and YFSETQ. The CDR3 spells CASSYDRGGGANVLTF. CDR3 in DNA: TGCGCCAGCAGCTACGACAGGGGAGGTGGGGCCAACGTCCTGACTTTC.

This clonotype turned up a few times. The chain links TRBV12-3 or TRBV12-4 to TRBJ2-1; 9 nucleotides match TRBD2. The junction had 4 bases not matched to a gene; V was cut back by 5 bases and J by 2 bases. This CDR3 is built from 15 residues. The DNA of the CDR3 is TGTGCCAGCAGTCCTATAGCGGGGGCCTACAATGAGCAGTTCTTC. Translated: CASSPIAGAYNEQFF.

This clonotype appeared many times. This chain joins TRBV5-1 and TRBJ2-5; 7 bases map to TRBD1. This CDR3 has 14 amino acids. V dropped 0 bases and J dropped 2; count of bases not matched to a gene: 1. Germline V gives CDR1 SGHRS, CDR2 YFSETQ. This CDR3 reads CASSLGGQQETQYF. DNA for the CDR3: TGCGCCAGCAGCTTGGGGGGACAGCAAGAGACCCAGTACTTC. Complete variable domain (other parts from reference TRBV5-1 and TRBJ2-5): KAGVTQTPRYLIKTRGQQVTLSCSPISGHRSVSWYQQTPGQGLQFLFEYFSETQRNKGNFPGRFSGRQFSNSRSEMNVSTLELGDSALYLCASSLGGQQETQYFGPGTRLLVL.

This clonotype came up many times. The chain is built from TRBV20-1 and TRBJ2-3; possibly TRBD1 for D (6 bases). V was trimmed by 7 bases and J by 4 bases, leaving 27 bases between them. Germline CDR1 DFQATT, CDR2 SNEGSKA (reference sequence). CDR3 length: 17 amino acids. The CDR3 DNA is TGCAGTGTTCCATTGGGGGCCCTTAAACTAGTGGCAGATACGCAGTATTTT. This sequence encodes CSVPLGALKLVADTQYF.

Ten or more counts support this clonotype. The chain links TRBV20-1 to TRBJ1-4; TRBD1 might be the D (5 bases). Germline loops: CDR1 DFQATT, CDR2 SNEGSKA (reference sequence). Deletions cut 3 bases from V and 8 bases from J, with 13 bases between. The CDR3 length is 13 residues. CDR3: CSASLSGPEKLFF. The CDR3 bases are TGCAGTGCTAGTCTATCAGGGCCGGAAAAACTGTTTTTT.

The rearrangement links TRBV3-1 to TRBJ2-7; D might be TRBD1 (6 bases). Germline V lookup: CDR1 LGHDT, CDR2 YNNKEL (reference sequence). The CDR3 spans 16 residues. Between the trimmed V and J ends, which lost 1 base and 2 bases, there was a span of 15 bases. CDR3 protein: CASSQGGGSSPYEQYF. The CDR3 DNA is TGTGCCAGCAGCCAAGGAGGGGGAAGTTCTCCCTACGAGCAGTACTTC.

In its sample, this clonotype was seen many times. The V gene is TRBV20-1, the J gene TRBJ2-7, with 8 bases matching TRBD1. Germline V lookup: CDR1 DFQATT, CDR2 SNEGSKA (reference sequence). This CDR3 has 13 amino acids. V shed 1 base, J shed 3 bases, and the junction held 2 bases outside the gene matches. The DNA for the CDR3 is TGCAGTGCTAGAGGAGGACAGGGCTACGAGCAGTACTTC. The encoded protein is CSARGGQGYEQYF.

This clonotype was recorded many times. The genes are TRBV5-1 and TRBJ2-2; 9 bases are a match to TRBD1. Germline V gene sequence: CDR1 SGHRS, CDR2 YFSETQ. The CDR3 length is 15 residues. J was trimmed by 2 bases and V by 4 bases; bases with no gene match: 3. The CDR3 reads CASSRDRANTGELFF. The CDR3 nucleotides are TGCGCCAGCAGCCGGGACAGGGCCAACACCGGGGAGCTGTTTTTT. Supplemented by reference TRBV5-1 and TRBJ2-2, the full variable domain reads KAGVTQTPRYLIKTRGQQVTLSCSPISGHRSVSWYQQTPGQGLQFLFEYFSETQRNKGNFPGRFSGRQFSNSRSEMNVSTLELGDSALYLCASSRDRANTGELFFGEGSRLTVL.

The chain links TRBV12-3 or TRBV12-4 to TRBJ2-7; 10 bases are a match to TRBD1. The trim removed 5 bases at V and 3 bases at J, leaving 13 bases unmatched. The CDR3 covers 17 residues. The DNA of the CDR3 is TGTGCCAGCAGTAACCGGGACAGGGGTTCGTGGTACTACGAGCAGTACTTC. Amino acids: CASSNRDRGSWYYEQYF.

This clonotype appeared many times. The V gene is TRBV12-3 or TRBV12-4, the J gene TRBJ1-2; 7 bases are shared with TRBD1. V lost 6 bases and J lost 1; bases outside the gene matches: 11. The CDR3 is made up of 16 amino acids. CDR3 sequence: CASSRQGKGNNYGYTF. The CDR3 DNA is TGTGCCAGCAGCCGACAGGGAAAGGGGAATAACTATGGCTACACCTTC.

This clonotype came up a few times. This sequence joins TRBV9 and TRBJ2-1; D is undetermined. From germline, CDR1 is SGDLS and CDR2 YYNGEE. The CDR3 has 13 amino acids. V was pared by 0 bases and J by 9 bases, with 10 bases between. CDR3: CASSVEDVGEQFF. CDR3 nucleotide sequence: TGTGCCAGCAGCGTAGAGGACGTTGGTGAGCAGTTCTTC.